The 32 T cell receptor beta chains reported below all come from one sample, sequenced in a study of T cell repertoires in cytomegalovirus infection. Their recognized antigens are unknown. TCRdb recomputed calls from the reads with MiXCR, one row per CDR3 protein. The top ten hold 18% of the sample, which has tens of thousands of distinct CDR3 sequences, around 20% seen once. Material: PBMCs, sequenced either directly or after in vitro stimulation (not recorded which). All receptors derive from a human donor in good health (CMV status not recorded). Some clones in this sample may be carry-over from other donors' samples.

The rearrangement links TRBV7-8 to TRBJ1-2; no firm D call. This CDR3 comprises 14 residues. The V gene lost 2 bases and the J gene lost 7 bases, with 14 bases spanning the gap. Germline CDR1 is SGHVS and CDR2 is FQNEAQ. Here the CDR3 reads CASSLSVGLGGYTF. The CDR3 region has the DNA TGTGCCAGCAGCTTATCGGTGGGGTTGGGTGGCTACACCTTC.

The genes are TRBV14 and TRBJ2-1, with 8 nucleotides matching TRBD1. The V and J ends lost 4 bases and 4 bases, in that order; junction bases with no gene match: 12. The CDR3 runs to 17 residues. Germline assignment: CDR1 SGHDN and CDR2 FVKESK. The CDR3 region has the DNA TGTGCCAGCAGCCGTACCCATGGACAGGGAGGATACAATGAGCAGTTCTTC. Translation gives CASSRTHGQGGYNEQFF.

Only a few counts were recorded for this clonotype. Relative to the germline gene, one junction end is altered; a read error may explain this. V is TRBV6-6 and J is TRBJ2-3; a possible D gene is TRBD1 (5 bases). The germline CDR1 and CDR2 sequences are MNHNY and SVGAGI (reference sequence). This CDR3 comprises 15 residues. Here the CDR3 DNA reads TGTGCCAGCACTTACGACAGAAAATTTACAGATACGCAGTATTTT. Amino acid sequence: CASTYDRKFTDTQYF.

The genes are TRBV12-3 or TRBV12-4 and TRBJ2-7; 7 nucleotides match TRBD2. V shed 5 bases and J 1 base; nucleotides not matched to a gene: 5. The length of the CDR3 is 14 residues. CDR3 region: CASSRRGKSYEQYF. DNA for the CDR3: TGTGCCAGCAGTCGGCGGGGGAAGTCCTACGAGCAGTACTTC.

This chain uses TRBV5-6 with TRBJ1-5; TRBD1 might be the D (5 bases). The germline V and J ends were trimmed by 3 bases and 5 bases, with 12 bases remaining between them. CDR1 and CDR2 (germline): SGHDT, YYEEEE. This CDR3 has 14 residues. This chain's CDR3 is CASSSAGGYQPQHF. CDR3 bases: TGTGCCAGCAGCTCGGCGGGGGGGTATCAGCCCCAGCATTTT.

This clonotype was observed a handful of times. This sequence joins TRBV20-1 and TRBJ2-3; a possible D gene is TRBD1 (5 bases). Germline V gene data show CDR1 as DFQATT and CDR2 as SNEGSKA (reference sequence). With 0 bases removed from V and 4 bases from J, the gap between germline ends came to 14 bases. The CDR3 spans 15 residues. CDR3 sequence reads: CSARDLRQGADTQYF. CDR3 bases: TGCAGTGCTAGAGATTTGCGTCAGGGCGCAGATACGCAGTATTTT.

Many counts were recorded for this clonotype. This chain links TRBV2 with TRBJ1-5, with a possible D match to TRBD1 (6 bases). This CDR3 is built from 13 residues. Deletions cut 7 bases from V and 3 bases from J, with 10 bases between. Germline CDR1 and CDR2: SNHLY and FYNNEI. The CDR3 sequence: CASKRDNNQPQHF. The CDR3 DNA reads TGTGCCAGCAAGAGGGACAACAATCAGCCCCAGCATTTT.

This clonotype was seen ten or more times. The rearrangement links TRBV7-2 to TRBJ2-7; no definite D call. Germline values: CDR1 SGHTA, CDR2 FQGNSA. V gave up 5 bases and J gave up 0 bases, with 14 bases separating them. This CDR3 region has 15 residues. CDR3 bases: TGTGCCAGCAGCACTCGCAAGCTCAGCTCCTACGAGCAGTACTTC. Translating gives CASSTRKLSSYEQYF.

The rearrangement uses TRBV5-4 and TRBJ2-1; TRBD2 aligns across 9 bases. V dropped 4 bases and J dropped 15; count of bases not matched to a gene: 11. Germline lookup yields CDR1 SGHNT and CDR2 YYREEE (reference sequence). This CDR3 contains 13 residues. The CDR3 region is CASSLGTSSRWFF. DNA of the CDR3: TGTGCCAGCAGCCTGGGGACTAGCTCTAGATGGTTCTTC. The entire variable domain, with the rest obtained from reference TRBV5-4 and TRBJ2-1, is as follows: ETGVTQSPTHLIKTRGQQVTLRCSSQSGHNTVSWYQQALGQGPQFIFQYYREEENGRGNFPPRFSGLQFPNYSSELNVNALELDDSALYLCASSLGTSSRWFFGPGTRLTVL.

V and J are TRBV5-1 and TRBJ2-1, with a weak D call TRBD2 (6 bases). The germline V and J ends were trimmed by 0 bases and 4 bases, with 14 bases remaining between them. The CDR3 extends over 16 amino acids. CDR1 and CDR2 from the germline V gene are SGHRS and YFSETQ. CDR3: CASSLGAVAGYNEQFF. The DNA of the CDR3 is TGCGCCAGCAGCTTGGGCGCGGTTGCGGGGTACAATGAGCAGTTCTTC.

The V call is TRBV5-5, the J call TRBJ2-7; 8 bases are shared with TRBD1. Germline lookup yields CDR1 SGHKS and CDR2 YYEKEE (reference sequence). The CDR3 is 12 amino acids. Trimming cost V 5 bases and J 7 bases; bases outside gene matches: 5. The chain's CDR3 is CASRRTGLEQYF. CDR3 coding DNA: TGTGCCAGCAGACGGACAGGGCTGGAGCAGTACTTC.

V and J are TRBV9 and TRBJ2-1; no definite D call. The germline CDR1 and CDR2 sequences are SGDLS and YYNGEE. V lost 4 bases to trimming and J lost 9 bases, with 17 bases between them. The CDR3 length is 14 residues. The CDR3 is CASSPFMRRVEQFF. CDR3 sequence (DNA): TGTGCCAGCAGCCCCTTTATGAGGAGAGTTGAGCAGTTCTTC.

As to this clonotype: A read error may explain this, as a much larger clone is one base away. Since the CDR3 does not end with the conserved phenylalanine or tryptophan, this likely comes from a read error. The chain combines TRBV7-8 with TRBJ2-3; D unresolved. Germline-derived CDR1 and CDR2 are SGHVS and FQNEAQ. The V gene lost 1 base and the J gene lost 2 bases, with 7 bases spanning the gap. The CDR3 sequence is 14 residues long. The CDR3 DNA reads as TGTGCCAGCAGCTTAGATGCAGACACAGATACGCAGTATCTT. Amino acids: CASSLDADTDTQYL.

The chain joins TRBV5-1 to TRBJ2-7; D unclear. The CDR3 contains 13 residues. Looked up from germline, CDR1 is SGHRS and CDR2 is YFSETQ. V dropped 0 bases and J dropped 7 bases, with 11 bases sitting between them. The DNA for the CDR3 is TGCGCCAGCAGCTTGGAGGTGGGTGGGGAGCAGTACTTC. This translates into CASSLEVGGEQYF.

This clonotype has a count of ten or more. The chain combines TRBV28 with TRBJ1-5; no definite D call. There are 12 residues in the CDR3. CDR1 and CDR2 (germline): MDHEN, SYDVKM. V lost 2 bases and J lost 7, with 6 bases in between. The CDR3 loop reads CASSLRWQPQHF. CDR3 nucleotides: TGTGCCAGCAGTTTAAGGTGGCAGCCCCAGCATTTT. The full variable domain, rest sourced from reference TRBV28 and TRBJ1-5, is DVKVTQSSRYLVKRTGEKVFLECVQDMDHENMFWYRQDPGLGLRLIYFSYDVKMKEKGDIPEGYSVSREKKERFSLILESASTNQTSMYLCASSLRWQPQHFGDGTRLSIL.

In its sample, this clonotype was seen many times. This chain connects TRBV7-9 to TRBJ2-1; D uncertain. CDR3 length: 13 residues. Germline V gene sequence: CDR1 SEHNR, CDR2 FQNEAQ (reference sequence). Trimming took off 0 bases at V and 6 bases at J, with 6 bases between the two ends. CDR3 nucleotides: TGTGCCAGCAGCTTAGCGCTCTTCAATGAGCAGTTCTTC. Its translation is CASSLALFNEQFF.

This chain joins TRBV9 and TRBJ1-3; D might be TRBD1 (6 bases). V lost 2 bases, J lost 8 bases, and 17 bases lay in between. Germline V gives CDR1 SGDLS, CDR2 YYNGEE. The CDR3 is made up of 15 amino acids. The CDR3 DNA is TGTGCCAGCAGCGTCGCCAGGGGATGGGTTGACACCATATATTTT. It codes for CASSVARGWVDTIYF.

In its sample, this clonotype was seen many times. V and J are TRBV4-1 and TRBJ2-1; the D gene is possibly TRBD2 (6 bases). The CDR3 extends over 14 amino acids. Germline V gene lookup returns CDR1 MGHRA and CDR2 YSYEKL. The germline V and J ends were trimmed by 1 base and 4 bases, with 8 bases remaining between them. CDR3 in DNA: TGCGCCAGCAGCCAAGCGGGAGTGTACAATGAGCAGTTCTTC. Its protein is CASSQAGVYNEQFF.

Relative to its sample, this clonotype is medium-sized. In nucleotides, the CDR3 is TGTGCCAGCAGTTACATTCCGGGAAAGCAGTTCTTC. As protein: CASSYIPGKQFF. The chain couples TRBV6-2 or TRBV6-3 to TRBJ2-1, with TRBD2 as a possible D gene (5 bases). This CDR3 region has 12 residues. Between the trimmed V and J ends, which lost 2 bases and 11 bases, there was a span of 10 bases. From germline, CDR1 is MNHEY and CDR2 SVGEGT.

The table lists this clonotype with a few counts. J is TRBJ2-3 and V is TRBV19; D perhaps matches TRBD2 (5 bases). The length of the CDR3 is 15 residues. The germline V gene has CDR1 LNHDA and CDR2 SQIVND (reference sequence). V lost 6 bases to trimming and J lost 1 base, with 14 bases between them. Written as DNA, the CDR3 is TGTGCCAGTAGCTTATCTCGTAGCGGCACAGATACGCAGTATTTT. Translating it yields CASSLSRSGTDTQYF.

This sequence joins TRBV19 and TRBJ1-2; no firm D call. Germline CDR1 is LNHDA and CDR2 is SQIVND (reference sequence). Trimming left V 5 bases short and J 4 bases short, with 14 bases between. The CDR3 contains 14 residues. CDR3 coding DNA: TGTGCCAGTAGTTGGACCGACCTTGGCTATGGCTACACCTTC. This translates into CASSWTDLGYGYTF.

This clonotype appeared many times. CDR3 sequence (DNA): TGTGCCAGCAGCTTAGTCCGGGTGGGGCAGAGGGACACTGAAGCTTTCTTT. Its translation: CASSLVRVGQRDTEAFF. V usage is TRBV7-8 and J usage is TRBJ1-1, with D tentatively TRBD1 (5 bases). The V gene's germline CDR1 is SGHVS and CDR2 FQNEAQ. Trimming cost V 1 base and J 3 bases, with 18 bases left between them. CDR3 size: 17 residues.

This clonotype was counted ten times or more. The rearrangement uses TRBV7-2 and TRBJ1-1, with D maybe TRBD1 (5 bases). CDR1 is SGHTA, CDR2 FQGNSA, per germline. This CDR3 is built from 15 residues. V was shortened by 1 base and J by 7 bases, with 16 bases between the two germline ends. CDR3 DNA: TGTGCCAGCAGCTTAGGGATCTCCTGGGACGGTGAAGCTTTCTTT. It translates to CASSLGISWDGEAFF. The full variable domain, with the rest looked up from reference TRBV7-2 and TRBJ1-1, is GAGVSQSPSNKVTEKGKDVELRCDPISGHTALYWYRQSLGQGLEFLIYFQGNSAPDKSGLPSDRFSAERTGGSVSTLTIQRTQQEDSAVYLCASSLGISWDGEAFFGQGTRLTVV.

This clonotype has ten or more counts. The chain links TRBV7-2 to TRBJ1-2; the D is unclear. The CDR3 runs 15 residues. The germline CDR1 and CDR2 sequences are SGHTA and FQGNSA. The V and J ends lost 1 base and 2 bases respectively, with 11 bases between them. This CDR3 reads CASSLVLSVNYGYTF. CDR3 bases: TGTGCCAGCAGCTTAGTTCTGTCCGTGAACTATGGCTACACCTTC.

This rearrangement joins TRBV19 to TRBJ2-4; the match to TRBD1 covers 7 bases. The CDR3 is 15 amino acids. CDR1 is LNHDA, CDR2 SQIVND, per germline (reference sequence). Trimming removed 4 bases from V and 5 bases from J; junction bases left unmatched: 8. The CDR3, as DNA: TGTGCCAGTAGTAGCACAGGGGAAGTAGAAAACATTCAGTACTTC. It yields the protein CASSSTGEVENIQYF.

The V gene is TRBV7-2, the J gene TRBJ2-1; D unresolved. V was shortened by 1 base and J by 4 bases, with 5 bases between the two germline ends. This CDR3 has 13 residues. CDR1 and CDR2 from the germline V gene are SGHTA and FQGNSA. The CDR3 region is CASSLDEYNEQFF. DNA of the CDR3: TGTGCCAGCAGCTTAGACGAATACAATGAGCAGTTCTTC. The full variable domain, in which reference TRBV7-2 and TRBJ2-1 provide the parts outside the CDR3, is GAGVSQSPSNKVTEKGKDVELRCDPISGHTALYWYRQSLGQGLEFLIYFQGNSAPDKSGLPSDRFSAERTGGSVSTLTIQRTQQEDSAVYLCASSLDEYNEQFFGPGTRLTVL.

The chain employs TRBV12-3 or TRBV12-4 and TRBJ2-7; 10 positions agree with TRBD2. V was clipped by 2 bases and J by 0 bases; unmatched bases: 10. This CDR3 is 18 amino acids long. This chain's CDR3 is CASSLRSSGGPSSYEQYF. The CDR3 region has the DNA TGTGCCAGCAGTTTAAGATCTAGCGGGGGCCCAAGCTCCTACGAGCAGTACTTC.

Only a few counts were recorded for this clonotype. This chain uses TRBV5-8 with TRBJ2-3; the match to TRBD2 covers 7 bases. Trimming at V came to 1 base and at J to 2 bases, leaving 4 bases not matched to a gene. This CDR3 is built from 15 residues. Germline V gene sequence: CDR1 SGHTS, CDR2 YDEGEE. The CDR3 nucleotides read TGTGCCAGCAGCTTGATGGGGGGGTTCACAGATACGCAGTATTTT. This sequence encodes CASSLMGGFTDTQYF.

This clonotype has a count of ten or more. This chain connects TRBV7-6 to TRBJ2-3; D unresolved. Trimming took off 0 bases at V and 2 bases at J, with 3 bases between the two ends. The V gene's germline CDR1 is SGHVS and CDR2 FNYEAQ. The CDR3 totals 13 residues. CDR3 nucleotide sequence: TGTGCCAGCAGCTTAGCGCCCACAGATACGCAGTATTTT. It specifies CASSLAPTDTQYF.

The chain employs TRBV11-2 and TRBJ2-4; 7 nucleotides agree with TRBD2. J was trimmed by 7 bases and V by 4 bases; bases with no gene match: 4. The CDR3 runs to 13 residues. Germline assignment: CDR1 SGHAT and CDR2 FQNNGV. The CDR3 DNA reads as TGTGCCAGCAGCTCCGGACTAGTCAACATTCAGTACTTC. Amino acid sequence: CASSSGLVNIQYF. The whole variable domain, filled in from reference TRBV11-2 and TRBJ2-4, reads EAGVAQSPRYKIIEKRQSVAFWCNPISGHATLYWYQQILGQGPKLLIQFQNNGVVDDSQLPKDRFSAERLKGVDSTLKIQPAKLEDSAVYLCASSSGLVNIQYFGAGTRLSVL.

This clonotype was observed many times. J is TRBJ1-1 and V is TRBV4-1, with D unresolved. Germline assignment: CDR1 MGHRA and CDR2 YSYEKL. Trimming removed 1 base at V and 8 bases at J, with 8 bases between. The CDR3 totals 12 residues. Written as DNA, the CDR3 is TGCGCCAGCAGCCAAGTCAGGTCCGAAGCTTTCTTT. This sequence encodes CASSQVRSEAFF.

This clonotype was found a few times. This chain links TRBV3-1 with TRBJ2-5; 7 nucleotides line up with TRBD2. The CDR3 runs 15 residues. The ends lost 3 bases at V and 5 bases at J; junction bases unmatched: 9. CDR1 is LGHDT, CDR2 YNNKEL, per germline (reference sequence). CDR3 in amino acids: CASSHGGSAGETQYF. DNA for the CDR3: TGTGCCAGCAGCCATGGCGGGAGTGCGGGGGAGACCCAGTACTTC.